Sequencing of this T cell receptor beta chain was carried out in a study of response to subunit inactivated influenza vaccine. The CDR3 runs 13 residues. The V end lost 8 bases, the J end lost 6 bases, and 17 bases lay between the germline ends. Germline loops: CDR1 MGHRA, CDR2 YSYEKL. TCRdb used MiXCR to reprocess the RT-PCR reads, holding one entry per CDR3 protein. The sample yields about 620,000 distinct CDR3 sequences, over 9.5% seen once. Study-wide findings and caveats: Authors suggested seasonal influenza vaccinations each recruit few new T cells.

This clonotype was counted ten times or more. Antigen: not known. The clonotype originates from a man aged 50-59 years who received an inactivated influenza vaccine. The rearrangement links TRBV4-1 to TRBJ2-7; no reliable D call. The sequenced sample was PBMCs from blood, obtained on the day of vaccination. The CDR3: CASAMTDQTEQYF. The CDR3 DNA reads TGCGCCAGCGCCATGACGGATCAGACCGAGCAGTACTTC.